This TCR beta chain was documented in a study of T cell clonality in common variable immunodeficiency. The CDR3 consists of 16 residues. From germline, CDR1 is MNHNS and CDR2 SASEGT. This clone was seen only a few times. Read data end 3 residues before the CDR3 end; the end is taken from the germline J gene. TCRdb keeps only in-frame clones here, not all; method: immunoSEQ multiplex PCR. The sample shows tens of thousands of clones, none of them appearing just once. The receptor was derived from a person between 18 and 75 years old in good health. The sequenced sample consisted of peripheral blood mononuclear cells. The chain is built from TRBV6-1 and TRBJ1-4; 8 bases agree with TRBD1. Partial CDR3 DNA: TGTGCCAGCAGTGAATTACAGGGGGTCGGGGCCAACGTA. Protein sequence: CASSELQGVGANV. The full CDR3 protein is CASSELQGVGANVLFF.